This T cell receptor (beta chain) was sequenced in a study of shared clonotypes between healthy human individuals. Donors comprised only Caucasian adults living in Nashville, Tennessee. Original methodology: Junction-only sequences produced by ImmunoSEQ had no quality scores, so filtering differed. Assay used: immunoSEQ multiplex PCR; TCRdb lists only in-frame clones, some missing. V and J calls and clone size come straight from that table; D and trimming were deduced from the DNA. Seen here are around 1,000,000 clones, about 72% observed once, and the top ten hold 0.89%. This clone was seen once. Its target is unknown. Germline V gene lookup returns CDR1 MDHEN and CDR2 SYDVKM. This CDR3 spans 14 amino acids. V gave up 6 bases and J gave up 6 bases; unmatched junction bases: 9. Findings and limits, study-wide: Richness estimates generally favored naive over memory subsets. It was the few donors that limited the genetic and exposure-history diversity represented.

The rearrangement joins TRBV28 to TRBJ1-1; 8 bases agree with TRBD1. This sequence originates from a man aged 18 to 30 in good health. Some clones in this sample may be carry-over from other donors' samples. The sequencing input was memory CD4+ T cells from PBMCs. The sample's subset: CD45RA-negative fraction. In nucleotides, the CDR3 is TGTGCCAGCAGGGCAGGAGAACAGGGGGCTGAAGCTTTCTTT. Protein sequence: CASRAGEQGAEAFF.